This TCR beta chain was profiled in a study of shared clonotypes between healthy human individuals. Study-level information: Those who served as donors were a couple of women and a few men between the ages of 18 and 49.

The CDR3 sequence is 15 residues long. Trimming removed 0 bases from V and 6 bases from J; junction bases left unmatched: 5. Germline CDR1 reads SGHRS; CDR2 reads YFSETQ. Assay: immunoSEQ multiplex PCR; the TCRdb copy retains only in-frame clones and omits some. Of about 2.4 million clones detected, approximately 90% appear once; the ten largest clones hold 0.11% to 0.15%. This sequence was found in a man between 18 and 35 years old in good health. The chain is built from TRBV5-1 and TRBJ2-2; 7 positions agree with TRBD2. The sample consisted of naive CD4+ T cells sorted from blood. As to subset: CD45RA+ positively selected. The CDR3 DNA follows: TGCGCCAGCAGCTTGGGTGGGGACTATGCCGGGGAGCTGTTTTTT. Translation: CASSLGGDYAGELFF.